The T cell receptor (beta chain) described here comes from a study of metastatic and nonmetastatic thyroid tumors. In its sample, this clone was seen many times. How the authors handled the data: CDR3 was compared across clinicopathological groups, and the resulting differences were used to build a distant-metastasis classifier for papillary thyroid cancer. Using MiXCR, TCRdb re-called clones from the PCR reads. The V and J calls and clone size are TCRdb's, not the authors'. The sample yields fewer than 40,000 clones, 15% to 20% seen once. None of the patients had undergone any treatment ahead of thyroid surgery. Germline CDR1 LGHDT, CDR2 YNNKEL (reference sequence). The CDR3 runs 12 residues. Trimming took 8 bases from V and 10 from J, leaving 15 bases between them.

Sequencing used blood. The receptor's source is a female donor with papillary thyroid cancer or a benign thyroid nodule (not recorded which). Some clones in this sample may be carry-over from other donors' samples. The chain has TRBV3-1 and TRBJ2-4; D tentatively fits TRBD1 or TRBD2 (5 bases each). As DNA, the CDR3 is TGTGCCAGCGGGGGAAAAGCGCGTATTCAGTACTTC. Protein: CASGGKARIQYF. The full variable domain, with the rest looked up from reference TRBV3-1 and TRBJ2-4, is DTAVSQTPKYLVTQMGNDKSIKCEQNLGHDTMYWYKQDSKKFLKIMFSYNNKELIINETVPNRFSPKSPDKAHLNLHINSLELGDSAVYFCASGGKARIQYFGAGTRLSVL.